These T cell receptor beta chains were read from a single sample in a study of patients and donors after allogeneic stem cell transplantation. In TCRdb, the RT-PCR reads were re-called with MiXCR into one record per CDR3 protein. The sample has approximately 98,000 distinct CDR3 sequences, around 38% seen once. Sequencing used blood, either unsorted or a sorted T cell fraction (not recorded which). Receptor source: a human donor who was either an allogeneic HSCT recipient or a stem cell or donor lymphocyte infusion donor (not recorded which). It is not recorded whose cells these are; they may come from a transplant donor. Each CDR3 is given with its conserved first and last residue. The D gene is left open where the match is weak. Rows give clone size only sometimes, using once, few, many, or a class for an expanded clone.

DNA	CDR3	D	V	J	size
TGTGCCAGCAGTTATGGGCCGGCCACAGGGTCCGACACTGAAGCTTTCTTT	CASSYGPATGSDTEAFF	.	TRBV6-2/TRBV6-3	TRBJ1-1	few
TGTGCCAGCAGCTTAAACAGAGGGGAAAAACTGTTTTTT	CASSLNRGEKLFF	.	TRBV11-2	TRBJ1-4	few
TGTGCCAGCAGTTTAAGGGACGGACCCTACGAGCAGTACTTC	CASSLRDGPYEQYF	.	TRBV12-3/TRBV12-4	TRBJ2-7	.
TGTGCCAGCAGTTTGGGACAGGGGCGGACCGGGGAGCTGTTTTTT	CASSLGQGRTGELFF	TRBD1	TRBV28	TRBJ2-2	.
TGTGCCATCAGTGAGTTTTCCTACGAGCAGTACTTC	CAISEFSYEQYF	.	TRBV10-3	TRBJ2-7	.
TGTGCCAGCTCACCACCGTGGGACAGGGGAACAGATACGCAGTATTTT	CASSPPWDRGTDTQYF	TRBD1	TRBV18	TRBJ2-3	.
TGTGCCAGCAGTATCTTCAGGGGGAATTCACCCCTCCACTTT	CASSIFRGNSPLHF	TRBD1	TRBV12-3/TRBV12-4	TRBJ1-6	few
TGCAGCGTTTTTCCGGGGGAGACCCAGTACTTC	CSVFPGETQYF	.	TRBV29-1	TRBJ2-5	few
TGTGCCACCAGTGATGGGACAGCCATGGAGCAGTTCTTC	CATSDGTAMEQFF	TRBD1	TRBV24-1	TRBJ2-1	.
TGTGCCAGCACTCTACAGGGGGCAATCAAAGAGACCCAGTACTTC	CASTLQGAIKETQYF	TRBD1	TRBV11-2	TRBJ2-5	few
TGTGCCAGCAGTTACGGGGGCAGCTACACTGAAGCTTTCTTT	CASSYGGSYTEAFF	.	TRBV6-2/TRBV6-3	TRBJ1-1	.
TGCGCCAGCAGCCAAGATGACTCTAACTATGGCTACACCTTC	CASSQDDSNYGYTF	.	TRBV4-3	TRBJ1-2	few
TGTGCCAGCAGTTACTCGGTGGGAGGTGAGACCCAGTACTTC	CASSYSVGGETQYF	.	TRBV6-5	TRBJ2-5	few
TGCAGTGCTAGAGATGTTGGTAGCACCCGCAAAAACATTCAGTACTTC	CSARDVGSTRKNIQYF	.	TRBV20-1	TRBJ2-4	few
TGTGCCAGCAGTTTATCGGCCATACTCTACGAGCAGTACTTC	CASSLSAILYEQYF	.	TRBV28	TRBJ2-7	.
TGCGCCAGCAGCTACGGACTAGCGGGCCAGACAGATACGCAGTATTTT	CASSYGLAGQTDTQYF	TRBD2	TRBV5-1	TRBJ2-3	once
TGCAGTGCTAGTGACAGGGCTTTGCTGTTTTTT	CSASDRALLFF	TRBD1	TRBV20-1	TRBJ1-4	few
TGTGCCAGCAGTGAAGGGCGGACTGGAGGAAAGACCCAGTACTTC	CASSEGRTGGKTQYF	.	TRBV25-1	TRBJ2-5	.
TGTGCCAGCAGCAACAGCGGGAGGTTGGCCACAGATACGCAGTATTTT	CASSNSGRLATDTQYF	TRBD2	TRBV28	TRBJ2-3	.
TGCAGTGCTATCCGGGACGCGGGCAATCAGCCCCAGCATTTT	CSAIRDAGNQPQHF	.	TRBV20-1	TRBJ1-5	.
TGTGCCAGCAGCTTAGTAGTAGGCGGCAAAGAGCAGTTCTTC	CASSLVVGGKEQFF	.	TRBV11-2	TRBJ2-1	.
TGTGCCAGCAGTCCTCTAGGTGAAAAACTGTTTTTT	CASSPLGEKLFF	.	TRBV27	TRBJ1-4	.
TGCGCCAGCAGCGCAATAATAAGCTCCTACAATGAGCAGTTCTTC	CASSAIISSYNEQFF	.	TRBV5-1	TRBJ2-1	.
TGTGCCAGCACGGAGACTGGGGGTGGAGAGACCCAGTACTTC	CASTETGGGETQYF	.	TRBV28	TRBJ2-5	.
TGTGCCAGCAGCTTAGCTCGGGGGTGGAACACTGAAGCTTTCTTT	CASSLARGWNTEAFF	.	TRBV7-9	TRBJ1-1	few
TGTGCCAGCAGTTATGGGACAGGGTTCACTCAAGCCAAAAACATTCAGTACTTC	CASSYGTGFTQAKNIQYF	TRBD1	TRBV28	TRBJ2-4	.
TGCGCCAGCAGCTTGGGGGTGACAGGGAGCAATCAGCCCCAGCATTTT	CASSLGVTGSNQPQHF	TRBD1	TRBV5-1	TRBJ1-5	.
TGTGCCAGCACCCGAGACAGAAAAGCTAACTATGGCTACACCTTC	CASTRDRKANYGYTF	.	TRBV6-5	TRBJ1-2	few
TGTGCCAGCAGCTTGGCAGACACTAAGCAGTTCTTC	CASSLADTKQFF	.	TRBV7-2	TRBJ2-1	few
TGTGCCAGCAGTTTTCGCTCAGGGAGCCGAGGCGAGCAGTACTTC	CASSFRSGSRGEQYF	.	TRBV12-3/TRBV12-4	TRBJ2-7	.
TGTGCCAGCAGCTGGGACAGGGAGGAGTTCTTC	CASSWDREEFF	TRBD1	TRBV7-9	TRBJ2-1	.
TGCAGCGTTGAAGATGGGGACAGAAAACACTACACTGAAGCTTTCTTT	CSVEDGDRKHYTEAFF	TRBD1	TRBV29-1	TRBJ1-1	.
TGTGCCACCAGTGATTTGGCTGAAGCTTTCTTT	CATSDLAEAFF	.	TRBV24-1	TRBJ1-1	.
TGCAGTGACCCGCCAACTAATGAAAAACTGTTTTTT	CSDPPTNEKLFF	.	TRBV20-1	TRBJ1-4	few
TGCAGCGTTGAGGGGCCAGCCTACGAGCAGTACTTC	CSVEGPAYEQYF	.	TRBV29-1	TRBJ2-7	.
TGCGCCAGCAGCTTCGGGTTGCGGACTGAAGCTTTCTTT	CASSFGLRTEAFF	.	TRBV5-1	TRBJ1-1	.
TGTGCCAGCAGGAAGGGCGTTAGCTCCTACAATGAGCAGTTCTTC	CASRKGVSSYNEQFF	.	TRBV7-2	TRBJ2-1	.
TGTGCCAGCAGCTTAGCTTATCAATGGTTCTTC	CASSLAYQWFF	.	TRBV7-2	TRBJ2-1	few
TGTGCCAGCAGTCGACTAGCGGGAGTAATTGAGCAGTACTTC	CASSRLAGVIEQYF	TRBD2	TRBV6-2/TRBV6-3	TRBJ2-7	few
TGTGCCAGCAGCAAGACTAGCGGGCAGTTCTTC	CASSKTSGQFF	TRBD2	TRBV6-2/TRBV6-3	TRBJ2-1	.